This TCR beta chain was found in a study of blood T cells in healthy people across ages (dated by TCRdb to the mid-2010s). With respect to the entire study: In model experiments, template switching captured about one uniquely barcoded TCR beta cDNA molecule for every two T cells. Using deep sequencing normalized with unique cDNA molecular identifiers, the study measured how TCR beta repertoire diversity changes with age. Four age groups were formed from the donors: young (average approximately 15 years), middle-aged (just under 40), aged (62) and long-lived (around 82). To avoid experimental bias, donors of different ages were spread randomly across the sequencing lanes. Using the same blood draw, the study looked at two additional independent replicas of 1 million unique cDNA reads for two donors, one aged 18 to 30 and the other aged 80 or older. What the study reported, not specific to this receptor: Because the CMV infection status of the donors was unknown, age-related changes in expanded clonotypes may potentially have been confounded. Compared with the aged group, the long-lived group had more naive CD4+ T cells, fewer expanded clones and increased TCR diversity, a pattern suggesting age selection. Observed TCR beta diversity per million T cells fell roughly linearly with age, and a significant reduction was already apparent by age approximately 40. There was a strong correlation between observed TCR beta diversity and the percentage of naive T cells measured by flow cytometry. Conclusive comparison of naive and antigen-experienced compartments was prevented by the profiling of bulk unsorted PBMCs. Estimates of total diversity from one million sequenced T cells were regarded as lower bounds and underestimates.

The approximately 41 donors, aged 6 to 90 years, were systemically healthy Caucasian individuals from Russia. Each donor gave 9.5 to 10 milliliters of peripheral blood, drawn into EDTA-treated Vacutainer tubes. Ficoll-Paque density-gradient centrifugation was used to isolate PBMCs, with at least 7 million obtained per sample. Trizol reagent was used to extract total RNA from the PBMCs, yielding at least 5.5 micrograms per sample. Naive CD45RAhigh/CD27high T cell percentages were measured by flow cytometry on a PBMC aliquot from every donor. In regard to this clonotype: Its binding antigen is unknown. The input lacks base qualities; no much larger clone sits a single base away.

The method was 5' RACE. The sample was run on an Illumina HiSeq 2500. A second about 7 to 12 cycle PCR used a sample-barcoded 5' primer and a J-beta primer mix. A template-switch 5' adaptor carrying 12 random nucleotides introduced a unique molecular identifier onto each TCR beta cDNA molecule. Each sample yielded at least 2.5 million CDR3-containing paired-end reads. First-strand cDNA was synthesized from all RNA with the Mint cDNA synthesis kit, primed by a TRBC-specific oligonucleotide. All cDNA was treated with uracil-DNA glycosylase and then went through a first 18-cycle PCR with the universal primers M1SS and BC2_uni_R. Per the authors' processing: For normalization, 1 million high-quality reads, each with a distinct molecular identifier, were randomly selected from each sample. Instead of being binned into consensus sequences, reads with shared molecular identifiers were discarded. MiTCR, run with a Q25 quality threshold and the strictest error-elimination algorithm, handled CDR3 identification, clonotype clustering and error correction. A nonparametric unseen species model with Euler transformation was used to estimate a lower bound on total TCR beta diversity. TCRdb ran its own pipeline on the public reads, namely fastp trimming at Q25 and MiXCR clone calling, and kept in-frame beta chains. All rows with the same CDR3 protein become a single entry with the most common DNA and genes. The V and J calls come from TCRdb's annotation, not from the publication. The sample table records about 640,000 distinct CDR3 sequences; approximately 50% of these occur just once. The ten biggest clones cover around 37% of the sample.

Trimming costs V 8 bases and J 5 bases, and their ends lie 16 bases apart. The CDR3 goes from the cysteine to the phenylalanine over 13 residues. This entry keeps only the CDR3 DNA: 39 bases, framed from base 1. Based on the germline V gene, the CDR1 and CDR2 sequences are MNHEY and SVGEGT. The sequence is built from TRBV6-2 or TRBV6-3 and TRBJ2-7; a weak D assignment points to TRBD1 (6 bases agree). Sequences were obtained from blood. The sequence derives from a man aged 60-69 years in good health. The CDR3 amino acid sequence is: CASEPTGLDEQYF. The DNA reads TGTGCCAGCGAACCGACAGGCCTCGACGAGCAGTACTTC.